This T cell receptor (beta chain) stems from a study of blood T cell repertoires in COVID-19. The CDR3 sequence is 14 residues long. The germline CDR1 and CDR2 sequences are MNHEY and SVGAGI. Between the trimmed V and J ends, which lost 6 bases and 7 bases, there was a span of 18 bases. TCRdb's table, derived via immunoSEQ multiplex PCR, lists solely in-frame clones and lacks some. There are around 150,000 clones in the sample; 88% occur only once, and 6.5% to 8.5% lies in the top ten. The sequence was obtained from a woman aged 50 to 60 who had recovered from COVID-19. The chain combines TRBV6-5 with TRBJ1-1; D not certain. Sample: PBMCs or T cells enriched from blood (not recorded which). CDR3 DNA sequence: TGTGCCAGCAGGATCGCCTTTCCAGAAGATGAAGCTTTCTTT. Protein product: CASRIAFPEDEAFF.